This record concerns one T cell receptor beta chain sequence. There are many counts of this clonotype. The antigen this receptor binds is unknown. There are no base qualities to consult, and no much larger clone falls within one base. The sample is drawn from a study of blood T cells in healthy people across ages (dated by TCRdb to about 2015). Concerning the study at large: In model experiments, template switching captured about one uniquely barcoded TCR beta cDNA molecule for every two T cells. To track age-related changes in TCR beta repertoire diversity, the study relied on deep sequencing normalized with unique cDNA molecular identifiers. Four age groups were formed from the donors: young (average approximately 15 years), middle-aged (roughly 38), aged (around 62) and long-lived (82). To avoid experimental bias, donors of different ages were spread randomly across the sequencing lanes. Using the same blood draw, the study looked at two additional independent replicas of 1 million unique cDNA reads for two donors, one aged 18 to 30 and the other aged 80 or older. Study-level results and caveats: Because the CMV infection status of the donors was unknown, age-related changes in expanded clonotypes may potentially have been confounded. Since profiling was done on bulk unsorted PBMCs, naive and antigen-experienced compartments could not be conclusively compared. The long-lived group showed more naive CD4+ T cells, fewer expanded clones and increased TCR diversity than the aged group, suggesting age selection. Total diversity estimates from one million sequenced T cells were considered lower bounds and underestimates. Observed TCR beta diversity per million T cells fell roughly linearly with age, and a significant reduction was already apparent by age about 43. A strong correlation was found between observed TCR beta diversity and the percentage of naive T cells measured by flow cytometry.

Library creation used 5' RACE. TCRdb shows the sequencer as Illumina HiSeq 2500. A second PCR of about 6 to 12 cycles was run with a J-beta primer mix and a sample-barcoded 5' primer. Each TCR beta cDNA molecule received a unique molecular identifier from a template-switch 5' adaptor carrying 12 random nucleotides. Each sample yielded at least 2.5 million CDR3-containing paired-end reads. First-strand cDNA was synthesized from all RNA with the Mint cDNA synthesis kit, primed by a TRBC-specific oligonucleotide. All cDNA was treated with uracil-DNA glycosylase and then went through a first 18-cycle PCR with the universal primers M1SS and BC2_uni_R. The paper's processing steps were these. Each sample was normalized by randomly selecting 1 million high-quality reads, each carrying a distinct molecular identifier. Instead of being binned into consensus sequences, reads with shared molecular identifiers were discarded. MiTCR, run with a Q25 quality threshold and the strictest error-elimination algorithm, handled CDR3 identification, clonotype clustering and error correction. A nonparametric unseen species model with Euler transformation was used to estimate lower-bound total TCR beta diversity. Clones were called with MiXCR by TCRdb after fastp trimmed the public reads at Q25, and only in-frame beta chains were retained. Duplicate CDR3 protein sequences are folded into a single record with the most common DNA and genes. The V and J calls, along with clone size, are taken from TCRdb and not from the paper's own processing. Within this sample are roughly 800,000 distinct CDR3 sequences, with about 48% of them counted one time only. Roughly 40% of the sample lies in the top ten.

Systemically healthy Caucasian individuals from Russia, some 36 in total and aged about 6 to 100 years, were included as donors. About 10 milliliters of peripheral blood were collected from each donor into EDTA-treated Vacutainer tubes. Ficoll-Paque density-gradient centrifugation was used to isolate PBMCs, with at least 6 million per sample. Total RNA, at least 6 micrograms per sample, was extracted from PBMCs with Trizol reagent. For every donor, an aliquot of PBMCs went through flow cytometry to measure the percentages of naive CD45RAhigh/CD27high T cells. For CDR1 and CDR2, the germline V gene lists LGHNA and YNFKEQ. For this chain, trimming is 3 bases at the V end and 4 bases at the J end, and the number of junction bases without a gene match is 14. Including cysteine and phenylalanine, the CDR3 has 17 amino acids. Only CDR3 DNA is held: 51 bases, read in frame from base 1.

The TCR sequence derives from a man at least 80 years old in good health. The chain links TRBV4-2 with TRBJ2-7; TRBD1 matches 8 bases in the middle. The specimen was blood. The DNA sequence is given as TGTGCCAGCAGCCACCAAATAGGCGGACAGGGCTGGTACGAGCAGTACTTC. This sequence encodes CASSHQIGGQGWYEQYF.